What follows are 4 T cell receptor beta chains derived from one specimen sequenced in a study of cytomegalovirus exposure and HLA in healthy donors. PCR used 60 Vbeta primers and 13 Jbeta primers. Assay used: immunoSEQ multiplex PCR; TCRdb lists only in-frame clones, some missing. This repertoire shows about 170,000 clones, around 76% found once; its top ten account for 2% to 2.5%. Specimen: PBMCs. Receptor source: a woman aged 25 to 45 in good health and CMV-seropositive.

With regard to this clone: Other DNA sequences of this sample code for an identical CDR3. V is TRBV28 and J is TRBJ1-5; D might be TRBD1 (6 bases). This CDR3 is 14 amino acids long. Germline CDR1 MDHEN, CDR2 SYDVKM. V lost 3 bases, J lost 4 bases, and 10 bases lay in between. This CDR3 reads CASSFGGSNQPQHF. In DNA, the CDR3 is TGTGCCAGCAGTTTTGGGGGCTCGAATCAGCCCCAGCATTTT. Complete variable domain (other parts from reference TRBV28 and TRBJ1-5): DVKVTQSSRYLVKRTGEKVFLECVQDMDHENMFWYRQDPGLGLRLIYFSYDVKMKEKGDIPEGYSVSREKKERFSLILESASTNQTSMYLCASSFGGSNQPQHFGDGTRLSIL.

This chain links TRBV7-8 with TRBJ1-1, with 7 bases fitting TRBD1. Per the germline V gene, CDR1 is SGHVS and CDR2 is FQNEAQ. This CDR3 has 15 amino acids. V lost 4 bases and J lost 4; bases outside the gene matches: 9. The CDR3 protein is CASSSLTGLGTEAFF. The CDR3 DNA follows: TGTGCCAGCAGCTCGTTGACAGGGTTGGGCACTGAAGCTTTCTTT.

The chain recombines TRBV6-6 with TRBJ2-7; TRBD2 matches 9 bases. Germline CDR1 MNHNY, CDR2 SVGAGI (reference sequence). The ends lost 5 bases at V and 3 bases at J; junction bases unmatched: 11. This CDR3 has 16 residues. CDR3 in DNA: TGTGCCAGCAGTCTCCTGGGTAGCGGGAGCAACTACGAGCAGTACTTC. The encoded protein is CASSLLGSGSNYEQYF.

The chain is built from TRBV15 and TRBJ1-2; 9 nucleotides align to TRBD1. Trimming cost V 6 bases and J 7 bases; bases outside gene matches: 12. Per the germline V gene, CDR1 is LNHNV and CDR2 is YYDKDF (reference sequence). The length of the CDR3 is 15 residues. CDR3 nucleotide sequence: TGTGCCACCAGTAGACCCGGGACAGGGATGGGTGGCTACACCTTC. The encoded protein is CATSRPGTGMGGYTF.